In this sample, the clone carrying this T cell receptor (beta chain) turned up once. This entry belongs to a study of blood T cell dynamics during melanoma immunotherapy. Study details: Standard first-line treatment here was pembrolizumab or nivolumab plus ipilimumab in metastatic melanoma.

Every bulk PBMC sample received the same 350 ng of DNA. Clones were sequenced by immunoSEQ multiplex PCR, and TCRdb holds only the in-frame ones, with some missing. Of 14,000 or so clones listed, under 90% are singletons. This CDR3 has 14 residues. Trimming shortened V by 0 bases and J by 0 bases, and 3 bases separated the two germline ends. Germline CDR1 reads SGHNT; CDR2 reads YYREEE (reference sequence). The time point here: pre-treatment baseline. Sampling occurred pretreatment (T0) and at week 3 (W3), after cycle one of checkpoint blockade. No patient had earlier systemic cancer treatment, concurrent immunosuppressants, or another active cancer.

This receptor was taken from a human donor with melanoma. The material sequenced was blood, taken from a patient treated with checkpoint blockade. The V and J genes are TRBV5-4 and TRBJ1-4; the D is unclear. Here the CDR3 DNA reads TGTGCCAGCAGCTTGGGTGCAACTAATGAAAAACTGTTTTTT. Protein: CASSLGATNEKLFF. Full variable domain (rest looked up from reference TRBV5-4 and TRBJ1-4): ETGVTQSPTHLIKTRGQQVTLRCSSQSGHNTVSWYQQALGQGPQFIFQYYREEENGRGNFPPRFSGLQFPNYSSELNVNALELDDSALYLCASSLGATNEKLFFGSGTQLSVL.